The next 3 T cell receptor beta chains were all read from a single sample in a study of shared clonotypes between healthy human individuals. Terminally differentiated effector memory CD45RA+ cells were excluded by CCR7 positive selection of CD45RO-negative cells. Assay used: immunoSEQ multiplex PCR; TCRdb lists only in-frame clones, some missing. This table has about 800,000 clones, approximately 96% appearing once. Sequencing input: naive CD8+ T cells sorted from blood. The source is a man aged 30 to 45 in good health.

The gene calls are TRBV4-1 and TRBJ1-4; D not certain. Germline CDR1 reads MGHRA; CDR2 reads YSYEKL. The CDR3 contains 15 residues. V shed 0 bases and J shed 4 bases, with 9 bases lying between them. The DNA of the CDR3 is TGCGCCAGCAGCCAAGATCACAGCCTTAATGAAAAACTGTTTTTT. It is translated as CASSQDHSLNEKLFF.

This chain connects TRBV7-8 to TRBJ2-1; TRBD1 agrees at 9 bases. V shed 5 bases and J 5 bases; nucleotides not matched to a gene: 10. The CDR3 is 16 residues long. CDR1 is SGHVS and CDR2 is FQNEAQ in the germline V gene. The CDR3 region is CASSQPGTGPHNEQFF. CDR3 coding DNA: TGTGCCAGCAGCCAGCCCGGGACAGGGCCACACAATGAGCAGTTCTTC.

The CDR3 here is CASSYSSGSPPGELFF. The CDR3 DNA sequence: TGTGCCAGCAGTTACTCTAGCGGGAGTCCACCCGGGGAGCTGTTTTTT. This rearrangement joins TRBV27 to TRBJ2-2; 10 nucleotides match TRBD2. CDR3 length: 16 amino acids. J gave up 6 bases and V 4 bases, and 8 bases lay outside the gene matches. Germline CDR1 MNHEY, CDR2 SMNVEV (reference sequence).